These T cell receptor beta chains were read from a single sample in a study of cytomegalovirus exposure and HLA in healthy donors. Only in-frame clones appear in the TCRdb table, and some are missing; sequencing was by immunoSEQ multiplex PCR. Altogether about 100,000 clones are present, 65% to 80% being singletons, with the ten largest covering more than 3%. Material: PBMCs. The receptors were sampled from a woman aged 45 to 65 in good health and CMV-seropositive. Each CDR3 is given with its conserved first and last residue. Fields, in order: V gene, D gene, J gene, clone size, CDR3 DNA, CDR3 protein. A D gene is named only where the DNA matches it firmly. Size is stated for part of the rows, as once, few or many counts, or as a class when the clone is expanded.

V gene: TRBV5-6; D gene: NA; J gene: TRBJ2-7; clone size: NA; CDR3 DNA: TGTGCCAGCAGCCACAGGGATTGGGGCGAGCAGTACTTC; CDR3 protein: CASSHRDWGEQYF
V gene: TRBV5-4; D gene: NA; J gene: TRBJ2-1; clone size: NA; CDR3 DNA: TGTGCCAGCAGCTTACGGGGATCCTCGGAGCAGTTCTTC; CDR3 protein: CASSLRGSSEQFF
V gene: TRBV5-1; D gene: NA; J gene: TRBJ1-5; clone size: NA; CDR3 DNA: TGCGCCAGCAGCTTGGGGGCGAATCAGCCCCAGCATTTT; CDR3 protein: CASSLGANQPQHF
V gene: TRBV19; D gene: NA; J gene: TRBJ1-1; clone size: NA; CDR3 DNA: TGTGCCAGTAGTACGGGGAACCTGAAAGCTTTCTTT; CDR3 protein: CASSTGNLKAFF
V gene: TRBV27; D gene: NA; J gene: TRBJ2-7; clone size: NA; CDR3 DNA: TGTGCCAGCAGCCGCGGACTTCCCTACGAGCAGTACTTC; CDR3 protein: CASSRGLPYEQYF
V gene: TRBV6-1; D gene: NA; J gene: TRBJ2-2; clone size: NA; CDR3 DNA: TGTGCCAGCAGTGCCTCCCCAAGGGGCGTTACCGGGGAGCTGTTTTTT; CDR3 protein: CASSASPRGVTGELFF
V gene: TRBV19; D gene: TRBD1; J gene: TRBJ1-1; clone size: NA; CDR3 DNA: TGTGCCAGTATGCCGGGACAGGGAGGGAACACTGAAGCTTTCTTT; CDR3 protein: CASMPGQGGNTEAFF
V gene: TRBV6-1; D gene: NA; J gene: TRBJ1-4; clone size: NA; CDR3 DNA: TGTGCCAGCAGTGAAAGGCGGCAGGGGAATGAAAAACTGTTTTTT; CDR3 protein: CASSERRQGNEKLFF
V gene: TRBV5-1; D gene: NA; J gene: TRBJ2-7; clone size: NA; CDR3 DNA: TGCGCCAGCAGCTTGCTCAGCCCGCGGGAGCAGTACTTC; CDR3 protein: CASSLLSPREQYF
V gene: TRBV2; D gene: TRBD1; J gene: TRBJ1-2; clone size: NA; CDR3 DNA: TGTGCCAGCAACACAGGGGGCTACTATGGCTACACCTTC; CDR3 protein: CASNTGGYYGYTF
V gene: TRBV11-2; D gene: NA; J gene: TRBJ2-5; clone size: NA; CDR3 DNA: TGTGCCAGCAGCCACCACTTTAGCGGAGAAGAGACCCAGTACTTC; CDR3 protein: CASSHHFSGEETQYF
V gene: TRBV19; D gene: TRBD1; J gene: TRBJ1-5; clone size: NA; CDR3 DNA: TGTGCCAGTAGCACGCCGGGACAGGGTTTAGGTCAGCCCCAGCATTTT; CDR3 protein: CASSTPGQGLGQPQHF
V gene: TRBV10-2; D gene: NA; J gene: TRBJ1-5; clone size: NA; CDR3 DNA: TGCGCCAGCAGTGAGTCGCTCAACTATCAGCCCCAGCATTTT; CDR3 protein: CASSESLNYQPQHF
V gene: TRBV6-1; D gene: NA; J gene: TRBJ1-2; clone size: NA; CDR3 DNA: TGTGCCAGCAGTGAAGGGGCTTCGGACTATGGCTACACCTTC; CDR3 protein: CASSEGASDYGYTF
V gene: TRBV29-1; D gene: NA; J gene: TRBJ1-2; clone size: NA; CDR3 DNA: TGCAGCGTTGAAGATAAAGAGGATGGCTACACCTTC; CDR3 protein: CSVEDKEDGYTF
V gene: TRBV6-5; D gene: NA; J gene: TRBJ1-5; clone size: NA; CDR3 DNA: TGTGCCAGCATAGGGCAGGGGTTAAGCAATCAGCCCCAGCATTTT; CDR3 protein: CASIGQGLSNQPQHF
V gene: TRBV27; D gene: NA; J gene: TRBJ1-2; clone size: once; CDR3 DNA: TGTGCCAGCAGTTCGGGGATGGGCTATGGCTACACCTTC; CDR3 protein: CASSSGMGYGYTF
V gene: TRBV6-5; D gene: NA; J gene: TRBJ1-2; clone size: NA; CDR3 DNA: TGTGCCAGCAGTTACGACTACGCCGTTAAGAACTATGGCTACACCTTC; CDR3 protein: CASSYDYAVKNYGYTF
V gene: TRBV7-9; D gene: NA; J gene: TRBJ2-4; clone size: NA; CDR3 DNA: TGTGCCAGCAGCCTAGGGGGGCAAAACATTCAGTACTTC; CDR3 protein: CASSLGGQNIQYF
V gene: TRBV5-1; D gene: TRBD1; J gene: TRBJ2-5; clone size: NA; CDR3 DNA: TGCGCCAGCAGTCGCACAGGGGACCGCCAAGAGACCCAGTACTTC; CDR3 protein: CASSRTGDRQETQYF
V gene: TRBV19; D gene: TRBD2; J gene: TRBJ2-7; clone size: NA; CDR3 DNA: TGTGCCAGTAGCCGGGAGGGATCCTACGAGCAGTACTTC; CDR3 protein: CASSREGSYEQYF
V gene: TRBV7-9; D gene: TRBD1; J gene: TRBJ1-2; clone size: NA; CDR3 DNA: TGTGCCAGCAGCTCGGGACAGAACTATGGCTACACCTTC; CDR3 protein: CASSSGQNYGYTF
V gene: TRBV6-1; D gene: NA; J gene: TRBJ1-4; clone size: NA; CDR3 DNA: TGTGCCAGTGGCTGGGGAGAGGGAGATGAAAAACTGTTTTTT; CDR3 protein: CASGWGEGDEKLFF
V gene: TRBV7-9; D gene: NA; J gene: TRBJ2-7; clone size: once; CDR3 DNA: TGTGCCAGCAGCTTAGGAGGAAGTCACCTCGTTCACGAGCAGTACTTC; CDR3 protein: CASSLGGSHLVHEQYF
V gene: TRBV30; D gene: NA; J gene: TRBJ2-1; clone size: NA; CDR3 DNA: TGTGCCTGGGGCGGGGTAACCTACAATGAGCAGTTCTTC; CDR3 protein: CAWGGVTYNEQFF
V gene: TRBV30; D gene: TRBD2; J gene: TRBJ2-7; clone size: NA; CDR3 DNA: TGTGCCTGGAGCGGGACTAGCTCATCCTACGAGCAGTACTTC; CDR3 protein: CAWSGTSSSYEQYF
V gene: TRBV5-1; D gene: NA; J gene: TRBJ2-3; clone size: NA; CDR3 DNA: TGCGCCAGCAGCTTGGAAAGCGGGAGCACAGATACGCAGTATTTT; CDR3 protein: CASSLESGSTDTQYF
V gene: TRBV5-1; D gene: TRBD1; J gene: TRBJ1-2; clone size: NA; CDR3 DNA: TGCGCCAGCAGCTTGGCTGGGACAGGGGAAGGCTACACCTTC; CDR3 protein: CASSLAGTGEGYTF
V gene: TRBV5-6; D gene: TRBD2; J gene: TRBJ2-1; clone size: NA; CDR3 DNA: TGTGCCAGCAGCTTGGGACTCCGGGAGGGGAATGAGCAGTTCTTC; CDR3 protein: CASSLGLREGNEQFF
V gene: TRBV28; D gene: TRBD2; J gene: TRBJ2-1; clone size: NA; CDR3 DNA: TGTGCCAGCAGTCTAGCGGGGATTTACAATGAGCAGTTCTTC; CDR3 protein: CASSLAGIYNEQFF
V gene: TRBV29-1; D gene: NA; J gene: TRBJ2-1; clone size: few; CDR3 DNA: TGCAGCGTTGACAGGATCAATGAGCAGTTCTTC; CDR3 protein: CSVDRINEQFF
V gene: TRBV11-2; D gene: NA; J gene: TRBJ2-5; clone size: once; CDR3 DNA: TGTGCCAGCAGCTTATCCCCACAAGAGACCCAGTACTTC; CDR3 protein: CASSLSPQETQYF
V gene: TRBV10-3; D gene: TRBD2; J gene: TRBJ2-1; clone size: NA; CDR3 DNA: TGTGCCATCAGGTGGACTAGCGGGGGTATGGGTGAGCAGTTCTTC; CDR3 protein: CAIRWTSGGMGEQFF
V gene: TRBV7-9; D gene: NA; J gene: TRBJ2-3; clone size: NA; CDR3 DNA: TGTGCCAGCCTTGGGGGGGCGGGAGACCGCACAGATACGCAGTATTTT; CDR3 protein: CASLGGAGDRTDTQYF
V gene: TRBV9; D gene: NA; J gene: TRBJ2-2; clone size: NA; CDR3 DNA: TGTGCCAGCAGTTTCCGGAACGAACAGCTGAACACCGGGGAGCTGTTTTTT; CDR3 protein: CASSFRNEQLNTGELFF
V gene: TRBV7-9; D gene: TRBD1; J gene: TRBJ1-1; clone size: NA; CDR3 DNA: TGTGCCAGCAGCTCAGGGGGAAGTGAAGCTTTCTTT; CDR3 protein: CASSSGGSEAFF
V gene: TRBV7-3; D gene: TRBD1; J gene: TRBJ2-2; clone size: NA; CDR3 DNA: TGTGCCAGCAGCGCGCACCGGGACAGGGAGGCCGGGGAGCTGTTTTTT; CDR3 protein: CASSAHRDREAGELFF
V gene: TRBV5-1; D gene: TRBD2; J gene: TRBJ2-3; clone size: few; CDR3 DNA: TGCGCCAGCCTACTAGCGGGGGGAACAGATACGCAGTATTTT; CDR3 protein: CASLLAGGTDTQYF
V gene: TRBV29-1; D gene: NA; J gene: TRBJ1-3; clone size: few; CDR3 DNA: TGCAGCGTAGATGGAGGTGGAAACACCATATATTTT; CDR3 protein: CSVDGGGNTIYF
V gene: TRBV30; D gene: NA; J gene: TRBJ1-1; clone size: NA; CDR3 DNA: TGTGCCTGGAGTGTCGAACAGGGCGTCGGTCTAGCTTTCTTT; CDR3 protein: CAWSVEQGVGLAFF
V gene: TRBV12-5; D gene: TRBD2; J gene: TRBJ2-1; clone size: once; CDR3 DNA: TGTGCTAGTGGTTCGCCCTCCAGCGGGGGGGTTTATCGAGAGCAGTTCTTC; CDR3 protein: CASGSPSSGGVYREQFF
V gene: TRBV30; D gene: NA; J gene: TRBJ1-1; clone size: NA; CDR3 DNA: TGTGCCTGGACGACAGAGATGAACACTGAAGCTTTCTTT; CDR3 protein: CAWTTEMNTEAFF
V gene: TRBV18; D gene: TRBD1; J gene: TRBJ1-1; clone size: NA; CDR3 DNA: TGTGCCAGCTCACCTCCGGGACAGGGAAGTGATTGGGCTTTCTTT; CDR3 protein: CASSPPGQGSDWAFF
V gene: TRBV14; D gene: TRBD1; J gene: TRBJ2-6; clone size: NA; CDR3 DNA: TGTGCCAGCAGCCAATACAGGGGACCTGGGGCCAACGTCCTGACTTTC; CDR3 protein: CASSQYRGPGANVLTF
V gene: TRBV27; D gene: NA; J gene: TRBJ1-1; clone size: NA; CDR3 DNA: TGTGCCAGCAGCCCAGAAGGGAGCACTGAAGCTTTCTTT; CDR3 protein: CASSPEGSTEAFF
V gene: TRBV9; D gene: TRBD1; J gene: TRBJ1-4; clone size: few; CDR3 DNA: TGTGCCAGCAGCAGTGGGGGACAGGCGATGAGTGAAAAACTGTTTTTT; CDR3 protein: CASSSGGQAMSEKLFF
V gene: TRBV2; D gene: NA; J gene: TRBJ1-2; clone size: NA; CDR3 DNA: TGTGCCAGCTGTAGTGAGTCGGGGGGGTATGGCTACACCTTC; CDR3 protein: CASCSESGGYGYTF
V gene: TRBV7-9; D gene: NA; J gene: TRBJ1-5; clone size: NA; CDR3 DNA: TGTTCCAGCAGCTTAGCGTCGGACAGCACCCAGCATTTT; CDR3 protein: CSSSLASDSTQHF
V gene: TRBV5-5; D gene: TRBD1; J gene: TRBJ2-7; clone size: NA; CDR3 DNA: TGTGCCAGCAGCTCACACCGGGACAGCCGCTACGAGCAGTACTTC; CDR3 protein: CASSSHRDSRYEQYF
V gene: TRBV5-1; D gene: NA; J gene: TRBJ2-5; clone size: NA; CDR3 DNA: TGCGCCAGCAGGGCAGGCGAGACCCAGTACTTC; CDR3 protein: CASRAGETQYF
V gene: TRBV5-6; D gene: TRBD2; J gene: TRBJ2-3; clone size: NA; CDR3 DNA: TGTGCCAGCAGCTCGAGTGGGAGGGACACAGATACGCAGTATTTT; CDR3 protein: CASSSSGRDTDTQYF
V gene: TRBV9; D gene: NA; J gene: TRBJ2-2; clone size: few; CDR3 DNA: TGTGCCAGCAGCCCCCCGGGACACGTCCTAGGCACCGGGGAGCTGTTTTTT; CDR3 protein: CASSPPGHVLGTGELFF
V gene: TRBV10-3; D gene: TRBD1; J gene: TRBJ1-2; clone size: NA; CDR3 DNA: TGTGCCATCAGTGAGCCGTCGACAGGGCTCTATGGCTACACCTTC; CDR3 protein: CAISEPSTGLYGYTF
V gene: TRBV4-1; D gene: TRBD1; J gene: TRBJ1-2; clone size: once; CDR3 DNA: TGCGCCAGCAGCCAGGGGACAGGGGGCAAGGAAGGCTACACCTTC; CDR3 protein: CASSQGTGGKEGYTF
V gene: TRBV9; D gene: NA; J gene: TRBJ1-3; clone size: few; CDR3 DNA: TGTGCCAGCAGCAACAGTGGAAACACCATATATTTT; CDR3 protein: CASSNSGNTIYF
V gene: TRBV7-9; D gene: NA; J gene: TRBJ2-7; clone size: NA; CDR3 DNA: TGTGCCAGCAGCCCACTAAGAGTGGGGAACGGGGTGACGTACTTC; CDR3 protein: CASSPLRVGNGVTYF
V gene: TRBV5-6; D gene: NA; J gene: TRBJ2-7; clone size: NA; CDR3 DNA: TGTGCCAGCGATACAGGCTCCCCACCTTACGAGCAGTACTTC; CDR3 protein: CASDTGSPPYEQYF
V gene: TRBV19; D gene: NA; J gene: TRBJ1-1; clone size: NA; CDR3 DNA: TGTGCCAGTAGTAAAACGACGGGGGTGTCTGAAGCTTTCTTT; CDR3 protein: CASSKTTGVSEAFF
V gene: TRBV9; D gene: NA; J gene: TRBJ2-5; clone size: NA; CDR3 DNA: TGTGCCAGCAGCCTTGGTGAGGGTAGGACCCAGTACTTC; CDR3 protein: CASSLGEGRTQYF